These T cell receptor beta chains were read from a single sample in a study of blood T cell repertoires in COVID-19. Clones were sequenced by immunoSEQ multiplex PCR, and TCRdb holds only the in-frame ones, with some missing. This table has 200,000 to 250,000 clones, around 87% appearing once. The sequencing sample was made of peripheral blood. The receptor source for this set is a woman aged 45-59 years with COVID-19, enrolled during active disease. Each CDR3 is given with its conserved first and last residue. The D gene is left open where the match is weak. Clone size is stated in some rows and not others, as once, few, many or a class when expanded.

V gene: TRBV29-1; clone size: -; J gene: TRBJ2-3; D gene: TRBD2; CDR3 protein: CSVTTSGRTDTQYF; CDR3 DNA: TGCAGCGTCACGACTAGCGGGCGCACAGATACGCAGTATTTT
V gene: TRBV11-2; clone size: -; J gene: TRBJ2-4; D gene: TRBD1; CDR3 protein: CASSPTGLYIQYF; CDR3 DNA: TGTGCCAGCAGCCCGACAGGGCTATACATTCAGTACTTC
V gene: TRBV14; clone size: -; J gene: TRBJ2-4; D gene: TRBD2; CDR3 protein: CASSQRGGIGAKNIQYF; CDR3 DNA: TGTGCCAGCAGCCAACGGGGAGGGATCGGGGCCAAAAACATTCAGTACTTC
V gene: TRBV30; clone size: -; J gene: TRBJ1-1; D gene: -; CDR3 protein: CAWMPDSHTEAFF; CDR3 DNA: TGTGCCTGGATGCCCGACAGCCATACTGAAGCTTTCTTT
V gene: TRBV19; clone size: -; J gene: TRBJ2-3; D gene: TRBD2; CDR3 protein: CASSIEGTTGGGTQYF; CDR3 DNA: TGTGCCAGTAGTATCGAGGGGACTACGGGAGGGGGGACGCAGTATTTT
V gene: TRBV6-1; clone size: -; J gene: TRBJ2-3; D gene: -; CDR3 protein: CASSETYRDTQYF; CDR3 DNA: TGTGCCAGCAGTGAAACCTACAGAGATACGCAGTATTTT
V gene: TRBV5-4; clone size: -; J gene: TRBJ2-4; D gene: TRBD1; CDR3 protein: CASSSRTGGHKNIQYF; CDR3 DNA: TGTGCCAGCAGCTCGCGGACAGGGGGACACAAAAACATTCAGTACTTC
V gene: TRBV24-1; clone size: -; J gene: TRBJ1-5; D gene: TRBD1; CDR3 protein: CATSGGTGLFRDQPQHF; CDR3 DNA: TGTGCCACCAGTGGTGGGACAGGCCTTTTTAGGGATCAGCCCCAGCATTTT
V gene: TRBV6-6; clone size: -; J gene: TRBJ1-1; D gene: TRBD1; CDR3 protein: CASNLQGSTEAFF; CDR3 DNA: TGTGCCAGCAACCTACAGGGGAGCACTGAAGCTTTCTTT
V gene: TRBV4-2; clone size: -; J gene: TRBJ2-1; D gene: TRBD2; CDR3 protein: CASSPLAGEWGSYNEQFF; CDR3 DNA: TGTGCCAGCAGCCCTCTAGCGGGTGAGTGGGGCTCCTACAATGAGCAGTTCTTC
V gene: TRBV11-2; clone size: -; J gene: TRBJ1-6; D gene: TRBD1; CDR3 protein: CASSSPRTGLNSPLHF; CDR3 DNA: TGTGCCAGCAGCTCACCCCGGACAGGGTTAAATTCACCCCTCCACTTT
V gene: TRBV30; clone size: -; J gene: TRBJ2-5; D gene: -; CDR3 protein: CAPPERAEETQYF; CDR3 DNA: TGTGCCCCCCCCGAGAGGGCAGAAGAGACCCAGTACTTC
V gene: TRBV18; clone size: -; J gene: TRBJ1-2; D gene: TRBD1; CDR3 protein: CASSLDRDRNYGYTF; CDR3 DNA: TGTGCCAGCTCACTTGACCGGGACAGGAACTATGGCTACACCTTC
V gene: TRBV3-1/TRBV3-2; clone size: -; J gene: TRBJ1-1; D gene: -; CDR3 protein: CASSQGTNSFGAFF; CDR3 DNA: TGTGCCAGCAGCCAGGGGACTAATTCCTTTGGAGCTTTCTTT
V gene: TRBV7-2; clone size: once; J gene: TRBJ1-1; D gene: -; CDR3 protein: CASSLTSGGGTEAFF; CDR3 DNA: TGTGCCAGCAGCTTAACCTCGGGCGGGGGCACTGAAGCTTTCTTT
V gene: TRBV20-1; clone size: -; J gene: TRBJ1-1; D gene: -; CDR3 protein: CSAFHTEAFF; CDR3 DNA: TGCAGTGCCTTTCACACTGAAGCTTTCTTT
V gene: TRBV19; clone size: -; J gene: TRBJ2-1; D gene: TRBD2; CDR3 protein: CASSIRASGINEQFF; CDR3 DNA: TGTGCCAGTAGTATAAGAGCTAGCGGGATCAATGAGCAGTTCTTC